The 26 T cell receptor beta chains below were found in one sample sequenced in a study of tissue T cells after allogeneic stem cell transplantation. Some clones are missing from TCRdb's copy, which holds only in-frame ones; the method was immunoSEQ multiplex PCR. The repertoire holds tens of thousands of clones, with roughly 89% as singletons. This specimen was blood, taken before transplantation. The receptors stem from a woman aged 35-75 years who later had graft-versus-host disease after an allogeneic stem cell transplant.

The CDR3 coding sequence is TGTGCCAGCAGCAGCGGGGAGAAGCAGTTCTTC. Translating it yields CASSSGEKQFF. The rearrangement uses TRBV7-9 and TRBJ2-1; 7 bases line up with TRBD2. The ends lost 5 bases at V and 11 bases at J; junction bases unmatched: 3. The CDR3 is made up of 11 amino acids. Germline CDR1 and CDR2: SEHNR and FQNEAQ (reference sequence).

The rearrangement uses TRBV5-1 and TRBJ2-5, with 9 bases fitting TRBD2. Germline V gene sequence: CDR1 SGHRS, CDR2 YFSETQ. The CDR3 runs 16 residues. The ends lost 4 bases at V and 1 base at J; junction bases unmatched: 8. The CDR3 DNA reads as TGCGCCAGCAGCGGTCCCAGCGGGAGGCCCCAAGAGACCCAGTACTTC. Its translation: CASSGPSGRPQETQYF. Variable domain in full (rest from reference TRBV5-1 and TRBJ2-5): KAGVTQTPRYLIKTRGQQVTLSCSPISGHRSVSWYQQTPGQGLQFLFEYFSETQRNKGNFPGRFSGRQFSNSRSEMNVSTLELGDSALYLCASSGPSGRPQETQYFGPGTRLLVL.

The V gene is TRBV7-8, the J gene TRBJ2-3, with D tentatively TRBD2 (5 bases). The germline CDR1 and CDR2 sequences are SGHVS and FQNEAQ. Deletions cut 8 bases from V and 0 bases from J, with 15 bases between. The CDR3 is made up of 15 amino acids. The DNA for the CDR3 is TGTGCCAGCCGGACGATTGGCGGGAGCACAGATACGCAGTATTTT. Translating gives CASRTIGGSTDTQYF. Together with reference TRBV7-8 and TRBJ2-3, the CDR3 gives the full variable domain: GAGVSQSPRYKVAKRGQDVALRCDPISGHVSLFWYQQALGQGPEFLTYFQNEAQLDKSGLPSDRFFAERPEGSVSTLKIQRTQQEDSAVYLCASRTIGGSTDTQYFGPGTRLTVL.

This chain connects TRBV4-1 to TRBJ2-2; possibly TRBD2 for D (6 bases). This CDR3 is 17 amino acids long. V lost 0 bases and J 4 bases, leaving 15 bases between the germline ends. From germline, CDR1 is MGHRA and CDR2 YSYEKL. CDR3 residues: CASSQDAGLSSTGELFF. In DNA form, the CDR3 reads TGCGCCAGCAGCCAAGATGCAGGACTATCATCCACCGGGGAGCTGTTTTTT.

The V gene is TRBV7-2, the J gene TRBJ2-1; TRBD2 matches at 14 bases. The ends lost 5 bases at V and 6 bases at J; junction bases unmatched: 6. CDR3 length: 16 amino acids. Germline lookup yields CDR1 SGHTA and CDR2 FQGNSA. The CDR3 region has the DNA TGTGCCAGCAGCCTTGGACTAGCGGGGGGAATCAATGAGCAGTTCTTC. Its protein is CASSLGLAGGINEQFF.

The V and J genes are TRBV30 and TRBJ1-2; D is unresolved. Deletions cut 5 bases from V and 7 bases from J, with 14 bases between. From germline, CDR1 is GTSNPN and CDR2 SVGIG (reference sequence). The CDR3 is 12 amino acids. Here the CDR3 reads CAWAPMEGGYTF. The CDR3 nucleotides are TGTGCCTGGGCCCCGATGGAGGGTGGCTACACCTTC.

This clone showed up just a few times. The chain couples TRBV6-2 or TRBV6-3 to TRBJ1-2, with D tentatively TRBD1 (6 bases). Trimming took off 4 bases at V and 4 bases at J, with 10 bases between the two ends. This CDR3 contains 13 residues. CDR1 MNHEY and CDR2 SVGEGT come from the germline V gene. Here the CDR3 reads CASSSQGIYGYTF. The CDR3 region has the DNA TGTGCCAGCAGTTCTCAGGGGATCTATGGCTACACCTTC.

The V and J genes are TRBV28 and TRBJ1-1, with 9 bases matching TRBD1. This CDR3 is built from 11 residues. Germline V gene data show CDR1 as MDHEN and CDR2 as SYDVKM. V trimming: 5 bases; J trimming: 11 bases; junction bases outside the gene matches: 3. The CDR3 DNA sequence: TGTGCCAGCAGTCTACAGGGGGCGGCTTTCTTT. Translating gives CASSLQGAAFF.

V usage is TRBV10-3 and J usage is TRBJ2-7, with 8 positions matching TRBD2. The ends lost 3 bases at V and 4 bases at J; junction bases unmatched: 11. The CDR3 runs 16 residues. CDR1 is ENHRY and CDR2 is SYGVKD in the germline V gene. The CDR3 DNA reads TGTGCCATCAGTGACCCCTCCTGGGCGGGAGGTTACGAGCAGTACTTC. Translated: CAISDPSWAGGYEQYF.

The chain joins TRBV25-1 to TRBJ2-7, with D possibly called TRBD1 or TRBD2 (5 bases each). This CDR3 comprises 16 residues. V lost 4 bases, J lost 2 bases, and 18 bases lay in between. Germline CDR1 MGHDK, CDR2 SYGVNS. In DNA, the CDR3 is TGTGCCAGCAGTGGAGGGATGAGGGACCCAACCTACGAGCAGTACTTC. Encoded protein: CASSGGMRDPTYEQYF.

This chain joins TRBV28 and TRBJ2-1, with 12 bases identical to TRBD2. Germline CDR1 MDHEN, CDR2 SYDVKM. J was trimmed by 5 bases and V by 3 bases; bases with no gene match: 8. The CDR3 covers 17 residues. CDR3 residues: CASSFSSGRASDNEQFF. DNA for the CDR3: TGTGCCAGCAGTTTTTCTAGCGGGAGGGCCAGCGACAATGAGCAGTTCTTC. Together with reference TRBV28 and TRBJ2-1, the CDR3 gives the full variable domain: DVKVTQSSRYLVKRTGEKVFLECVQDMDHENMFWYRQDPGLGLRLIYFSYDVKMKEKGDIPEGYSVSREKKERFSLILESASTNQTSMYLCASSFSSGRASDNEQFFGPGTRLTVL.

The chain links TRBV19 to TRBJ2-5; D tentatively reads TRBD1 or TRBD2 (6 bases each). This CDR3 has 13 amino acids. Trimming took off 5 bases at V and 5 bases at J, with 12 bases between the two ends. Germline V gene data show CDR1 as LNHDA and CDR2 as SQIVND (reference sequence). CDR3 nucleotides: TGTGCCAGTAGTGGGGGGCCCGGGGAGACCCAGTACTTC. Translated: CASSGGPGETQYF.

The DNA for the CDR3 is TGTGCCAGCACCCAAACGGGCACCCCATCCTACGAGCAGTACTTC. This translates into CASTQTGTPSYEQYF. The chain couples TRBV5-5 to TRBJ2-7, with D uncertain. The V and J ends lost 6 bases and 1 base respectively, with 17 bases between them. This CDR3 contains 15 residues. Germline values: CDR1 SGHKS, CDR2 YYEKEE (reference sequence).

CDR3 DNA sequence: TGTGCCAGCAACCCTGGCGGAGCCTACAATGAGCAGTTCTTC. It encodes CASNPGGAYNEQFF. The rearrangement uses TRBV6-5 and TRBJ2-1; D call uncertain. This CDR3 is built from 14 residues. The V gene lost 7 bases and the J gene lost 2 bases, with 12 bases spanning the gap. Germline values: CDR1 MNHEY, CDR2 SVGAGI.

J is TRBJ1-4 and V is TRBV4-3; D gene unclear. The CDR3 length is 16 residues. V lost 3 bases and J 5 bases, leaving 16 bases between the germline ends. Germline V CDR1 and CDR2: LGHNA, YSLEER. The DNA of the CDR3 is TGCGCCAGCAGCCAGGGGTTTAAGGTCCGAAATGAAAAACTGTTTTTT. This translates into CASSQGFKVRNEKLFF.

The J gene is TRBJ1-2, the V gene TRBV3-1 (or the pseudogene TRBV3-2), with D uncertain. From germline, CDR1 is LGHDT and CDR2 YNNKEL (reference sequence). This CDR3 spans 15 amino acids. V was pared by 1 base and J by 2 bases, with 11 bases between. For the CDR3, the DNA is TGTGCCAGCAGCCAAGCCTACGGACGGAACTATGGCTACACCTTC. As protein: CASSQAYGRNYGYTF.

The chain has TRBV6-6 and TRBJ1-1; D gene ambiguous. The germline V and J ends were trimmed by 2 bases and 7 bases, with 8 bases remaining between them. This CDR3 contains 12 residues. In germline, CDR1 is MNHNY, CDR2 SVGAGI (reference sequence). Written as DNA, the CDR3 is TGTGCCAGCAGTTACATAGCTAATGAAGCTTTCTTT. This gives the protein CASSYIANEAFF.

This chain links TRBV10-2 with TRBJ1-1, with TRBD1 as a possible D gene (5 bases). CDR1 is WSHSY, CDR2 SAAADI, per germline. The CDR3 extends over 15 amino acids. Deletions cut 3 bases from V and 3 bases from J, with 14 bases between. The CDR3, as DNA: TGCGCCAGCAGTGAAGTGGTCGGGGGGGACACTGAAGCTTTCTTT. Amino acid sequence: CASSEVVGGDTEAFF.

The chain carries TRBV2 and TRBJ2-2, with 7 bases fitting TRBD1. From germline, CDR1 is SNHLY and CDR2 FYNNEI. The V gene end was trimmed by 5 bases and the J gene end by 8 bases; junction bases not matched to a gene: 11. The CDR3 totals 15 residues. The chain's CDR3 is CASSPRGDRAGELFF. The DNA for the CDR3 is TGTGCCAGCAGTCCCAGAGGGGACAGAGCAGGGGAGCTGTTTTTT.

The genes are TRBV9 and TRBJ2-1; 7 positions match TRBD1. V was pared by 4 bases and J by 6 bases, with 10 bases of the junction left unmatched. Germline loops: CDR1 SGDLS, CDR2 YYNGEE. The CDR3 loop spans 15 amino acids. CDR3 residues: CASSTHTGVGNEQFF. CDR3 nucleotides: TGTGCCAGCAGCACCCACACAGGGGTAGGCAATGAGCAGTTCTTC.

The chain combines TRBV7-9 with TRBJ2-1; unclear D gene. From germline, CDR1 is SEHNR and CDR2 FQNEAQ (reference sequence). This CDR3 has 13 amino acids. Deletions cut 0 bases from V and 4 bases from J, with 4 bases between. In nucleotides, the CDR3 is TGTGCCAGCAGCTTAGCCAAATACAATGAGCAGTTCTTC. This encodes CASSLAKYNEQFF.

The J gene is TRBJ1-6, the V gene TRBV27, with D hard to call. Germline-derived CDR1 and CDR2 are MNHEY and SMNVEV (reference sequence). V was pared by 8 bases and J by 10 bases, with 15 bases between. CDR3 length: 13 amino acids. The CDR3 reads CASRVGIESPLHF. CDR3 sequence (DNA): TGTGCCAGCCGAGTGGGGATTGAGTCACCCCTCCACTTT.

CDR3 sequence: CASSHSAGWTEGTQYF. The CDR3 DNA sequence: TGCGCCAGCAGCCACTCCGCGGGCTGGACGGAGGGGACCCAGTACTTC. J is TRBJ2-5 and V is TRBV4-1; tentatively, D is TRBD2 (6 bases). This CDR3 contains 16 residues. Trimming cost V 3 bases and J 7 bases, with 21 bases left between them. CDR1 and CDR2 (germline): MGHRA, YSYEKL.

The chain uses TRBV5-6 and TRBJ2-3, with a weak D call TRBD2 (5 bases). V gave up 0 bases and J gave up 5 bases, with 16 bases separating them. The CDR3 spans 16 residues. Germline CDR1 reads SGHDT; CDR2 reads YYEEEE. In DNA form, the CDR3 reads TGTGCCAGCAGCTTGGATAATAAGGGAGTTTTAGATACGCAGTATTTT. Its translation: CASSLDNKGVLDTQYF.

This sequence joins TRBV7-9 and TRBJ1-4, with a tentative D call TRBD1 (5 bases). V lost 5 bases to trimming and J lost 6 bases, with 13 bases between them. This CDR3 has 14 residues. The germline gives CDR1 SEHNR, CDR2 FQNEAQ (reference sequence). The CDR3 loop reads CASSTRDLYEKLFF. DNA of the CDR3: TGTGCCAGCAGCACCCGGGACTTGTATGAAAAACTGTTTTTT.

This clone was found a few times. The chain combines TRBV6-5 with TRBJ2-7; no definite D call. CDR3 length: 15 residues. Looked up from germline, CDR1 is MNHEY and CDR2 is SVGAGI. V was shortened by 0 bases and J by 3 bases, with 12 bases between the two germline ends. CDR3 DNA sequence: TGTGCCAGCAGTTACTCGGCCGCGCGAGGCTACGAGCAGTACTTC. This sequence encodes CASSYSAARGYEQYF.